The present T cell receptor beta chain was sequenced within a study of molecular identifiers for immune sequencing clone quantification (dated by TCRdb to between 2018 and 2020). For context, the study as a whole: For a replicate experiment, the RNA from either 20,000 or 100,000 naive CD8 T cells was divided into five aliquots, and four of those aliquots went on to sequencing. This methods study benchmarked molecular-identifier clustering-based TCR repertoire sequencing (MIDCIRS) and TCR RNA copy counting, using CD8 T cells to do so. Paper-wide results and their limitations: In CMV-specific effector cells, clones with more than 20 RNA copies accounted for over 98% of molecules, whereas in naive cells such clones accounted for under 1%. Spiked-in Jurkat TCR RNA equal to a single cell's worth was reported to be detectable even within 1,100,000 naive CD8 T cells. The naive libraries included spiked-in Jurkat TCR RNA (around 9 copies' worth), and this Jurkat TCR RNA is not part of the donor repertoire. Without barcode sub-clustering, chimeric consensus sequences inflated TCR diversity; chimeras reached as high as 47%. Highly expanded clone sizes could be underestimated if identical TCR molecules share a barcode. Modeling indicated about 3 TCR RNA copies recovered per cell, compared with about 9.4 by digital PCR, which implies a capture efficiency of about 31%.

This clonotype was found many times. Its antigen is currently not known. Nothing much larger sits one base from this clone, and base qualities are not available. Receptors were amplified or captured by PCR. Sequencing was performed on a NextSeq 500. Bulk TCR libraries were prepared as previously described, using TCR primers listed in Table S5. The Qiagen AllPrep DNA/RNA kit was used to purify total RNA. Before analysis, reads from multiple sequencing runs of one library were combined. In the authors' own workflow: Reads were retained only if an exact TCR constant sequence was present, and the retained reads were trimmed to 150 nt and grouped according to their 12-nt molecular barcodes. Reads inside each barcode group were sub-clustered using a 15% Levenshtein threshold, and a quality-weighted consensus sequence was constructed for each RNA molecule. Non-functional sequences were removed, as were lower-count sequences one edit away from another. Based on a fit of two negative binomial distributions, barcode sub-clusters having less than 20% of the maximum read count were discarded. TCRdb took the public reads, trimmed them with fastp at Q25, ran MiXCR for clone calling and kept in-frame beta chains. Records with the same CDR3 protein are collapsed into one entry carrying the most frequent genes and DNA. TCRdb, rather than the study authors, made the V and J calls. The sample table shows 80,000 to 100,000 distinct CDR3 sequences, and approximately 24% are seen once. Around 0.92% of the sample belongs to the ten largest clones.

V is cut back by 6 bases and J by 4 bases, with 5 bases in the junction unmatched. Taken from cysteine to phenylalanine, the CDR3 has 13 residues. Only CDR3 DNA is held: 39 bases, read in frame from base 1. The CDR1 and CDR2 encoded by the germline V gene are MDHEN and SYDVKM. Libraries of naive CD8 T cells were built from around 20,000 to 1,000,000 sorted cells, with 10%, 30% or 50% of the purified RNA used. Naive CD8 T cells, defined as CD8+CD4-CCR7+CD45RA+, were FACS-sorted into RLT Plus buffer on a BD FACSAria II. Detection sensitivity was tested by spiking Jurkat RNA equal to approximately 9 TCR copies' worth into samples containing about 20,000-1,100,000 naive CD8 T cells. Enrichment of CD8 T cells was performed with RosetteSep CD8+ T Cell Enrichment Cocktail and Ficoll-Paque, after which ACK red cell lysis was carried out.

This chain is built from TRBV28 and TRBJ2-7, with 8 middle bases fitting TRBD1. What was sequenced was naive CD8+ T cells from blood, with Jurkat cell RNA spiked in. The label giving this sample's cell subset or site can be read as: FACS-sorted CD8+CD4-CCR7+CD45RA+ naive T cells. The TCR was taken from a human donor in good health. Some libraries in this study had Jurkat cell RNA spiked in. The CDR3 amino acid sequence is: CASSRQGLYEQYF. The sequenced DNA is TGTGCCAGCAGCCGACAGGGGTTATACGAGCAGTACTTC. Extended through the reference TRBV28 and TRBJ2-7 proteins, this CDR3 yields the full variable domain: DVKVTQSSRYLVKRTGEKVFLECVQDMDHENMFWYRQDPGLGLRLIYFSYDVKMKEKGDIPEGYSVSREKKERFSLILESASTNQTSMYLCASSRQGLYEQYFGPGTRLTVT.